The 30 T cell receptor beta chains presented below share a single source sample, sequenced in a study of blood T cell repertoires in COVID-19. This table comes from immunoSEQ multiplex PCR, and its TCRdb copy is limited to in-frame clones, with some not included. The sample has 200,000 to 250,000 clones; about 90% are singletons. The sequencing input was peripheral blood. These receptors were collected from a woman between 18 and 29 years old who had recovered from COVID-19.

The rearrangement joins TRBV9 to TRBJ1-6; 12 bases map to TRBD1. The CDR3 has 16 amino acids. After removal of 5 bases from V and 10 bases from J, the junction contained 10 bases not matched to a gene. The V gene's germline CDR1 is SGDLS and CDR2 YYNGEE. CDR3 region: CASRATGTGGESPLHF. The CDR3 DNA reads TGTGCCAGCAGAGCGACCGGGACAGGGGGCGAATCACCCCTCCACTTT.

This chain links TRBV5-5 with TRBJ1-5; D perhaps matches TRBD1 (6 bases). The V gene's germline CDR1 is SGHKS and CDR2 YYEKEE (reference sequence). The CDR3 is made up of 15 amino acids. The V gene lost 2 bases and the J gene lost 2 bases, with 11 bases spanning the gap. The CDR3 region has the DNA TGTGCCAGCAGCTTACAGGGTAATGGCAATCAGCCCCAGCATTTT. It codes for CASSLQGNGNQPQHF.

The chain carries TRBV12-3 or TRBV12-4 and TRBJ1-5; possible D gene TRBD1, 6 bases. The CDR3 is 13 residues long. Trimming cost V 4 bases and J 7 bases, with 11 bases left between them. In nucleotides, the CDR3 is TGTGCCAGCAGTTGGGGACATCCCCAGCCCCAGCATTTT. The encoded protein is CASSWGHPQPQHF.

The gene calls are TRBV6-5 and TRBJ2-7; D might be TRBD1 (6 bases). The CDR3 spans 15 residues. Looked up from germline, CDR1 is MNHEY and CDR2 is SVGAGI. V lost 5 bases, J lost 0 bases, and 14 bases lay in between. CDR3 sequence reads: CASSRATGSSYEQYF. As DNA, the CDR3 is TGTGCCAGCAGTCGAGCGACAGGAAGCTCCTACGAGCAGTACTTC.

Comment on this clone: The identical CDR3 is also encoded by other nucleotide sequences in the sample. This rearrangement joins TRBV6-5 to TRBJ1-2; D perhaps matches TRBD1 (6 bases). The CDR3 extends over 13 amino acids. V lost 6 bases and J lost 5, with 13 bases in between. Germline assignment: CDR1 MNHEY and CDR2 SVGAGI. Here the CDR3 DNA reads TGTGCCAGCAGCCTCGGACAGTCGTATGGCTACACCTTC. Protein product: CASSLGQSYGYTF.

The chain couples TRBV29-1 to TRBJ1-2; 7 nucleotides line up with TRBD1. Losses at the gene ends were 4 bases for V and 4 bases for J; bases not matched to a gene: 6. The CDR3 covers 13 residues. Looked up from germline, CDR1 is SQVTM and CDR2 is ANQGSEA. CDR3: CSVGGGEGYGYTF. CDR3 DNA sequence: TGCAGCGTTGGAGGGGGCGAAGGCTATGGCTACACCTTC.

This clone was seen more than once but under ten times. The same CDR3 is also encoded by other DNA sequences in this sample. The chain is built from TRBV20-1 and TRBJ1-2, with 7 bases identical to TRBD1. The CDR3 has 12 residues. After removal of 6 bases from V and 7 bases from J, the junction contained 8 bases not matched to a gene. Germline V gene data show CDR1 as DFQATT and CDR2 as SNEGSKA (reference sequence). The CDR3 bases are TGCAGTGCGAGTACAGGGGAAAGTGGCTACACCTTC. This translates into CSASTGESGYTF.

The chain combines TRBV7-2 with TRBJ1-6; D ambiguous. Looked up from germline, CDR1 is SGHTA and CDR2 is FQGNSA. The CDR3 is 13 amino acids. Between the trimmed V and J ends, which lost 5 bases and 8 bases, there was a span of 10 bases. The CDR3 sequence is CASSLRRDSPLHF. Written as DNA, the CDR3 is TGTGCCAGCAGCCTCCGACGGGATTCACCCCTCCACTTT.

V usage is TRBV4-3 and J usage is TRBJ1-6; a possible D gene is TRBD1 (6 bases). The CDR3 is made up of 13 amino acids. The germline V and J ends were trimmed by 4 bases and 8 bases, with 9 bases remaining between them. The germline gives CDR1 LGHNA, CDR2 YSLEER. The CDR3 sequence is CASSRNRDSPLHF. The CDR3 DNA follows: TGCGCCAGCAGCCGCAACAGGGATTCACCCCTCCACTTT.

The chain couples TRBV5-1 to TRBJ2-1; D may be TRBD2 (5 bases). The CDR3 runs 14 residues. V lost 0 bases and J lost 9, with 13 bases in between. The germline gives CDR1 SGHRS, CDR2 YFSETQ. The CDR3 loop is CASSLDPGIPEQFF. The CDR3 nucleotides read TGCGCCAGCAGCTTGGATCCCGGGATTCCTGAGCAGTTCTTC.

The chain recombines TRBV7-8 with TRBJ2-5, with TRBD1 matching over 7 bases. The germline gives CDR1 SGHVS, CDR2 FQNEAQ. The CDR3 spans 15 residues. V lost 3 bases to trimming and J lost 1 base; unmatched junction nucleotides: 5. The CDR3 reads CASSFYRGFQETQYF. Here the CDR3 DNA reads TGTGCCAGCAGCTTTTACAGGGGTTTCCAAGAGACCCAGTACTTC. The full variable domain, completed using reference TRBV7-8 and TRBJ2-5, is GAGVSQSPRYKVAKRGQDVALRCDPISGHVSLFWYQQALGQGPEFLTYFQNEAQLDKSGLPSDRFFAERPEGSVSTLKIQRTQQEDSAVYLCASSFYRGFQETQYFGPGTRLLVL.

The chain uses TRBV19 and TRBJ1-1; D is possibly TRBD1 (5 bases). The CDR3 length is 15 residues. The V end lost 7 bases, the J end lost 2 bases, and 17 bases lay between the germline ends. Germline V gene data show CDR1 as LNHDA and CDR2 as SQIVND (reference sequence). The CDR3 reads CASTLNRQPNTEAFF. Written as DNA, the CDR3 is TGTGCCAGTACCCTTAATCGACAGCCAAACACTGAAGCTTTCTTT.

The chain couples TRBV27 to TRBJ1-4; D not resolved. V was shortened by 2 bases and J by 5 bases, with 9 bases between the two germline ends. Germline CDR1 MNHEY, CDR2 SMNVEV (reference sequence). The CDR3 extends over 14 amino acids. This chain's CDR3 is CASSLTAKNEKLFF. CDR3 DNA sequence: TGTGCCAGCAGTTTAACAGCCAAAAATGAAAAACTGTTTTTT.

This clone was seen ten or more times. J is TRBJ1-5 and V is TRBV6-5; the D gene is possibly TRBD1 (5 bases). The CDR3 is 14 amino acids. From germline, CDR1 is MNHEY and CDR2 SVGAGI. The V gene lost 6 bases and the J gene lost 3 bases, with 12 bases spanning the gap. CDR3 in amino acids: CASRFQGTNQPQHF. The CDR3 DNA follows: TGTGCCAGCAGGTTTCAGGGAACCAATCAGCCCCAGCATTTT.

The V call is TRBV14, the J call TRBJ1-3; perhaps TRBD1 as D (5 bases). CDR1 and CDR2 (germline): SGHDN, FVKESK. V gave up 0 bases and J gave up 0 bases, with 15 bases separating them. The CDR3 runs to 18 residues. This CDR3 is CASSQDQPGIYSGNTIYF. DNA for the CDR3: TGTGCCAGCAGCCAAGATCAGCCAGGGATTTACTCTGGAAACACCATATATTTT.

V gene TRBV10-2 combines with J gene TRBJ2-5; 11 bases agree with TRBD1. CDR1 WSHSY and CDR2 SAAADI come from the germline V gene. The V segment lost 1 base and the J segment 5 bases; nucleotides outside the gene matches: 6. The CDR3 runs 16 residues. CDR3 sequence reads: CASSEYRTGGLETQYF. The CDR3 DNA follows: TGCGCCAGCAGTGAGTATCGGACAGGGGGCTTGGAGACCCAGTACTTC.

CDR3 sequence (DNA): TGTGCCAGTAGTATAGAGGCAGGGCACTACGAGCAGTACTTC. As protein: CASSIEAGHYEQYF. This chain uses TRBV19 with TRBJ2-7, with D perhaps TRBD1 (5 bases). The CDR3 runs 14 residues. Trimming pared 0 bases from V and 3 bases from J, leaving 9 bases between. Germline V CDR1 and CDR2: LNHDA, SQIVND (reference sequence).

CDR3 coding DNA: TGTGCCACAGGTCCGTCGGACTACCACACAGATACGCAGTATTTT. Amino acid sequence: CATGPSDYHTDTQYF. The V gene is TRBV10-3, the J gene TRBJ2-3; D possibly corresponds to TRBD2 (6 bases). Trimming stripped 10 bases from V and 2 bases from J, with 19 bases between. Germline V gene sequence: CDR1 ENHRY, CDR2 SYGVKD. This CDR3 is built from 15 residues.

The rearrangement joins TRBV27 to TRBJ2-1, with TRBD2 matching 11 bases. Germline V gives CDR1 MNHEY, CDR2 SMNVEV (reference sequence). Losses at the gene ends were 6 bases for V and 8 bases for J; bases not matched to a gene: 9. This CDR3 is built from 15 residues. The CDR3 protein is CASRTLAGGGDEQFF. Here the CDR3 DNA reads TGTGCCAGCAGGACCCTAGCGGGAGGAGGCGATGAGCAGTTCTTC.

The chain carries TRBV15 and TRBJ2-2, with 14 positions matching TRBD2. CDR3 length: 17 residues. From germline, CDR1 is LNHNV and CDR2 YYDKDF (reference sequence). After removal of 4 bases from V and 3 bases from J, the junction contained 4 bases not matched to a gene. Here the CDR3 reads CATSTGLAGVYTGELFF. The CDR3 region has the DNA TGTGCCACCAGCACGGGACTAGCGGGAGTCTACACCGGGGAGCTGTTTTTT.

The V call is TRBV27, the J call TRBJ1-2, with a tentative D call TRBD1 (5 bases). Per the germline V gene, CDR1 is MNHEY and CDR2 is SMNVEV (reference sequence). Trimming took 6 bases from V and 8 from J, leaving 10 bases between them. The length of the CDR3 is 11 residues. CDR3 in DNA: TGTGCCAGCAGGGAGGGGAGAGGCTACACCTTC. Encoded protein: CASREGRGYTF.

This rearrangement joins TRBV7-6 to TRBJ2-2, with D possibly being TRBD2 (6 bases). Germline values: CDR1 SGHVS, CDR2 FNYEAQ. V lost 6 bases and J lost 6, with 20 bases in between. The length of the CDR3 is 16 residues. CDR3 DNA: TGTGCCAGCAGTCATTCCTGGGGGGAGAAGCCCGGGGAGCTGTTTTTT. Protein product: CASSHSWGEKPGELFF.

This chain joins TRBV11-2 and TRBJ2-1, with D maybe TRBD2 (6 bases). Germline CDR1 is SGHAT and CDR2 is FQNNGV. This CDR3 has 16 residues. Trimming stripped 4 bases from V and 6 bases from J, with 19 bases between. The CDR3 sequence is CASSSPRLGPGNEQFF. The CDR3 DNA reads as TGTGCCAGCAGCTCCCCGCGACTAGGTCCGGGCAATGAGCAGTTCTTC.

This chain links TRBV4-1 with TRBJ2-5; possible D gene TRBD1, 6 bases. Germline assignment: CDR1 MGHRA and CDR2 YSYEKL. Trimming left V 1 base short and J 13 bases short, with 13 bases between. The CDR3 loop spans 12 amino acids. The CDR3 DNA follows: TGCGCCAGCAGCCAAGTGGGGGCTAGGCGGTACTTC. Translating gives CASSQVGARRYF.

This chain joins TRBV18 and TRBJ1-1; D may be TRBD1 (5 bases). V lost 8 bases and J 1 base, leaving 11 bases between the germline ends. The CDR3 has 13 residues. Germline lookup yields CDR1 KGHSH and CDR2 LQKENI. This CDR3 is CASADDRNTEAFF. CDR3 coding DNA: TGTGCCAGCGCTGACGACAGGAACACTGAAGCTTTCTTT. The entire variable domain, with the rest obtained from reference TRBV18 and TRBJ1-1, is as follows: NAGVMQNPRHLVRRRGQEARLRCSPMKGHSHVYWYRQLPEEGLKFMVYLQKENIIDESGMPKERFSAEFPKEGPSILRIQQVVRGDSAAYFCASADDRNTEAFFGQGTRLTVV.

The rearrangement uses TRBV5-5 and TRBJ2-7; possibly TRBD2 for D (6 bases). The CDR3 is made up of 15 amino acids. Per the germline V gene, CDR1 is SGHKS and CDR2 is YYEKEE (reference sequence). V was shortened by 5 bases and J by 0 bases, with 15 bases between the two germline ends. CDR3 sequence: CASRGNSGSSYEQYF. CDR3 DNA sequence: TGTGCCAGCAGGGGTAATAGCGGATCCTCCTACGAGCAGTACTTC.

This clone was counted a few times. The rearrangement uses TRBV6-5 and TRBJ2-2, with D perhaps matching TRBD2 (7 bases). Trimming removed 0 bases at V and 5 bases at J, with 13 bases between. This CDR3 region has 16 residues. CDR1 MNHEY and CDR2 SVGAGI come from the germline V gene. This chain's CDR3 is CASSYSGGALTGELFF. The CDR3 DNA reads as TGTGCCAGCAGTTACTCTGGGGGGGCTCTGACCGGGGAGCTGTTTTTT.

The chain employs TRBV4-2 and TRBJ2-7; 9 nucleotides match TRBD1. Trimming at V came to 0 bases and at J to 7 bases, leaving 4 bases not matched to a gene. Germline loops: CDR1 LGHNA, CDR2 YNFKEQ. This CDR3 is 14 amino acids long. CDR3 in amino acids: CASSQEQGAEEQYF. DNA of the CDR3: TGTGCCAGCAGCCAAGAACAGGGGGCGGAAGAGCAGTACTTC.

This chain links TRBV10-3 with TRBJ2-7, with TRBD1 as a possible D gene (5 bases). V was pared by 2 bases and J by 2 bases, with 13 bases between. Germline CDR1 is ENHRY and CDR2 is SYGVKD. This CDR3 has 15 amino acids. CDR3 in DNA: TGTGCCATCAGTGAGATTGGAGACAGCCCCTACGAGCAGTACTTC. This encodes CAISEIGDSPYEQYF.

This rearrangement joins TRBV7-3 to TRBJ2-1; 12 positions agree with TRBD2. The CDR3 contains 15 residues. With V trimmed by 6 bases and J by 6 bases, 6 bases remained unmatched. Looked up from germline, CDR1 is SGHTA and CDR2 is FQGTGA. The CDR3 region has the DNA TGTGCCAGCAGACGAGGACTAGCGGGAACCAATGAGCAGTTCTTC. It is translated as CASRRGLAGTNEQFF.